A selection of T cell receptor beta chains follows, all from one sample in a study of cytomegalovirus exposure and HLA in healthy donors. TCRdb keeps only in-frame clones here, not all; method: immunoSEQ multiplex PCR. Among about 160,000 clones, approximately 81% were seen once, and the ten largest hold more than 1.5%. The sample consisted of PBMCs. The receptors were gathered from a young man in good health and CMV-seronegative. The CDR3 runs from the conserved cysteine through the conserved F or W. The order of the fields is J gene, V gene, CDR3 protein.

TRBJ1-4	TRBV2	CASRPAGGAGEKLFF
TRBJ1-2	TRBV29-1	CSAGGTGGYGYTF
TRBJ1-1	TRBV19	CASRVTANTEAFF
TRBJ2-1	TRBV5-4	CASSPGQGEQFGNEQFF
TRBJ2-5	TRBV6-5	CASSYSGQGLETQYF
TRBJ2-1	TRBV27	CASSWDASGFNEQFF
TRBJ2-2	TRBV6-1	CASQLSTGFTGELFF
TRBJ2-2	TRBV27	CASSQDRGAGELFF
TRBJ1-1	TRBV5-1	CASSLTFSGDLTEAFF
TRBJ1-5	TRBV2	CASSAGTTYNQPQHF
TRBJ2-7	TRBV5-4	CASSLGSRPYEQYF
TRBJ1-2	TRBV28	CASSKTGALGYGYTF
TRBJ1-1	TRBV7-8	CASSPGGGKTEAFF
TRBJ2-5	TRBV5-4	CASTTGRQETQYF
TRBJ2-5	TRBV4-1	CASSQRGAQETQYF
TRBJ1-2	TRBV5-4	CASSKTGQGGNYGYTF
TRBJ2-5	TRBV7-9	CASTARDRQETQYF
TRBJ2-2	TRBV7-9	CASSTNRATNTGELFF
TRBJ1-2	TRBV27	CASSLGGKGPYGYTF
TRBJ2-6	TRBV7-3	CASSPTGTYNVLTF
TRBJ2-1	TRBV19	CASSILRAQITANEQFF
TRBJ1-2	TRBV7-9	CASSAPPGRGYGYTF
TRBJ1-6	TRBV9	CASSQKDRGKNSPLHF
TRBJ2-5	TRBV5-1	CASSSGQGFGETQYF
TRBJ1-2	TRBV6-5	CASSPWRGPYGYTF
TRBJ1-6	TRBV5-6	CASSLGLTGWHSPLHF
TRBJ2-3	TRBV30	CAWSGGFDGGAGDTQYF
TRBJ1-1	TRBV7-9	CASSQAQNTEAFF
TRBJ1-3	TRBV29-1	CSVAGTASGHPGNTIYF
TRBJ1-4	TRBV7-9	CASRASGANEKLFF
TRBJ2-2	TRBV28	CASSLTNTGELFF
TRBJ2-4	TRBV4-3	CASSQDRVAGNIQYF
TRBJ1-6	TRBV7-3	CASSWDRNSPLHF
TRBJ2-1	TRBV11-1	CASSLGGGRAFDAYNEQFF
TRBJ2-1	TRBV7-2	CASSPQIKTSGSDEQFF
TRBJ1-5	TRBV19	CASQTGTRNQPQHF
TRBJ2-6	TRBV10-2	CASSESDTGANVLTF
TRBJ1-1	TRBV6-1	CASRRGLGTEAFF
TRBJ1-2	TRBV27	CASRRDRVDGYTF
TRBJ1-1	TRBV4-1	CASSQDPGVGTEAFF
TRBJ2-1	TRBV11-2	CASSFLRSRDRDYNEQFF
TRBJ2-6	TRBV4-1	CASSQVLAGGPGANVLTF
TRBJ2-5	TRBV23-1	CASSPFRQPGQGSVETQYF
TRBJ1-2	TRBV10-3	CAISEAATGYGYTF
TRBJ1-1	TRBV30	CAWGPRENTEAFF
TRBJ1-5	TRBV27	CASSFLGGSNQPQHF
TRBJ1-1	TRBV2	CAGRGENTEAFF
TRBJ1-1	TRBV30	CAWSVLVGGLGADTEAFF
TRBJ2-2	TRBV6-5	CASSRGTGKAGELFF
TRBJ2-7	TRBV9	CASSGDSAYEQYF
TRBJ2-1	TRBV6-5	CASSSPGLAGIREQFF